Only one count was recorded for the clone carrying this T cell receptor beta chain. Unstimulated regulatory T cells (CD4+CD25+CD127-), CD4+CD25- non-regulatory cells, CD4 and CD8 cells were FACS-sorted from thawed PBMCs. These data originate in a study of Tregs in tolerant kidney transplant recipients. TCRdb's copy holds only in-frame clones and misses some; the assay was immunoSEQ multiplex PCR. The sample shows 110,000 or so clones, 92% of them seen only once. Germline CDR1 is SNHLY and CDR2 is FYNNEI. The CDR3 has 12 residues. Trimming removed 8 bases from V and 5 bases from J, with 11 bases in between.

Sequencing input: CD4+ T cells from blood. The receptor was isolated from a human donor in good health. The rearrangement links TRBV2 to TRBJ2-3; D gene uncertain. CDR3 residues: CASGFIVDTQYF. CDR3 DNA sequence: TGTGCCAGCGGATTCATAGTAGATACGCAGTATTTT.